The next 11 T cell receptor beta chains were all read from a single sample in a study of post-analysis software for immune sequencing data. Findings of the study overall: TRBV segments more frequent in patients than in controls numbered five and included TRBV5-6, TRBV5-1 and TRBV20-1.

The library was made from cDNA and included unique molecular identifiers. TCRdb independently ran MiXCR on the PCR reads; one entry per CDR3 protein. The data hold over 150,000 distinct CDR3 sequences, with over 25% observed a single time. For these receptors, no antigen is known. Sequencing was performed on blood. The source of these receptors is a girl aged 5-17 years with multiple sclerosis.

This clonotype came up many times. The rearrangement links TRBV10-3 to TRBJ2-7, with 9 bases aligning to TRBD2. V shed 4 bases and J 0 bases; nucleotides not matched to a gene: 1. The CDR3 sequence is 14 residues long. CDR1 and CDR2 from the germline V gene are ENHRY and SYGVKD. CDR3 loop: CAISAAGGSYEQYF. CDR3 DNA: TGTGCCATCAGTGCAGCGGGGGGCTCCTACGAGCAGTACTTC.

This clonotype was observed a few times. The rearrangement links TRBV4-2 to TRBJ2-1; 7 nucleotides align to TRBD1. The CDR3 runs 15 residues. Germline-derived CDR1 and CDR2 are LGHNA and YNFKEQ. Unmatched junction bases numbered 9, after V lost 4 bases and J lost 6 bases. The CDR3: CASSLDTGDFNEQFF. The CDR3 coding sequence is TGTGCCAGCAGCCTAGATACAGGGGATTTCAATGAGCAGTTCTTC.

This clonotype turned up a few times. This sequence joins TRBV5-1 and TRBJ2-1; TRBD2 agrees at 13 bases. The J segment lost 0 bases and the V segment lost 5 bases, leaving 2 bases of the junction unmatched. CDR3 length equals 16 residues. The germline V gene encodes CDR1 SGHRS and CDR2 YFSETQ. This CDR3 is CASSRTSGSSYNEQFF. CDR3 DNA: TGCGCCAGCAGTCGGACTAGCGGGAGCTCCTACAATGAGCAGTTCTTC. Drawing the rest from reference TRBV5-1 and TRBJ2-1, the complete variable domain is KAGVTQTPRYLIKTRGQQVTLSCSPISGHRSVSWYQQTPGQGLQFLFEYFSETQRNKGNFPGRFSGRQFSNSRSEMNVSTLELGDSALYLCASSRTSGSSYNEQFFGPGTRLTVL.

Points on this clonotype: A much larger clonotype is one base distant, so this may be a read error. This sequence joins TRBV18 and TRBJ2-4; perhaps TRBD1 as D (5 bases). The last part of the DNA fits TRBJ2-7 better; the J call may be wrong. The CDR3 sequence is 14 residues long. Germline loops: CDR1 KGHSH, CDR2 LQKENI. The CDR3 here is CASSREAGLSEQYF. CDR3 coding DNA: TGTGCCAGCTCACGCGAAGCAGGGCTTAGCGAGCAGTACTTC.

This clonotype was counted many times. The chain links TRBV20-1 to TRBJ2-6; 7 positions match TRBD1. J was trimmed by 2 bases and V by 5 bases; bases with no gene match: 3. The V gene's germline CDR1 is DFQATT and CDR2 SNEGSKA (reference sequence). This CDR3 has 14 amino acids. CDR3 nucleotide sequence: TGCAGTGCTGAAGGGGGCGCTGGGGCCAACGTCCTGACTTTC. Protein product: CSAEGGAGANVLTF.

This clonotype was counted only a few times. The chain employs TRBV28 and TRBJ1-1; D remains ambiguous. Germline CDR1 and CDR2: MDHEN and SYDVKM. The CDR3 covers 12 residues. Trimming pared 3 bases from V and 4 bases from J, leaving 6 bases between. The CDR3 protein is CASSFDTTEAFF. In nucleotides, the CDR3 is TGTGCCAGCAGTTTTGATACCACTGAAGCTTTCTTT.

On this clonotype itself: This may be a read error: a much more frequent sequence differs by one nucleotide. J is TRBJ2-3 and V is TRBV7-7, with 10 bases lining up with TRBD1. Germline CDR1 reads SSHAT; CDR2 reads FNYEAQ (reference sequence). There are 19 residues in the CDR3. The CDR3 sequence: CASSRTGGQGRIVADAQYF. DNA of the CDR3: TGTGCCAGCAGCCGTACCGGGGGACAGGGGAGGATAGTAGCAGATGCGCAGTATTTT.

The genes are TRBV5-1 and TRBJ1-1, with TRBD1 as a possible D gene (5 bases). CDR1 is SGHRS and CDR2 is YFSETQ in the germline V gene. This CDR3 has 15 residues. V lost 1 base to trimming and J lost 5 bases, with 15 bases between them. The CDR3 loop is CASSLSNKRGTEAFF. Written as DNA, the CDR3 is TGCGCCAGCAGCTTGTCGAACAAGCGGGGGACTGAAGCTTTCTTT.

This chain links TRBV20-1 with TRBJ1-2; no reliable D call. In germline, CDR1 is DFQATT, CDR2 SNEGSKA (reference sequence). Trimming removed 4 bases at V and 3 bases at J, with 15 bases between. The CDR3 totals 14 residues. For the CDR3, the DNA is TGCAGTGCTACGACCCCGACGCTTTACTATGGCTACACCTTC. Translating it yields CSATTPTLYYGYTF.

This clonotype appeared many times. This chain's CDR3 is CAISEGPENGYTF. For the CDR3, the DNA is TGTGCCATCAGCGAGGGCCCGGAGAATGGCTACACCTTC. The V call is TRBV10-3, the J call TRBJ1-2; D gene unclear. Per germline, CDR1 ENHRY and CDR2 SYGVKD. The CDR3 extends over 13 amino acids. Trimming took off 6 bases at V and 6 bases at J, with 14 bases between the two ends.

The chain joins TRBV3-1 to TRBJ2-1, with D uncertain. The CDR3 consists of 14 residues. Looked up from germline, CDR1 is LGHDT and CDR2 is YNNKEL (reference sequence). The V end was cut by 1 base, the J end by 5 bases, with 9 bases between. The DNA for the CDR3 is TGTGCCAGCAGCCAAGGGGCAGGACACAATGAGCAGTTCTTC. It translates to CASSQGAGHNEQFF.